This paragraph reports one TCR beta chain. The entry originates in a study of blood T cell repertoires in COVID-19. Across the whole study: The United States, Italy and Spain were the sources of the acute and convalescent COVID-19 samples. T cells, B-cell-depleted T cells, or PBMCs provided the cDNA or gDNA that served as material.

This CDR3 contains 17 residues. Original data processing: Estimates of nucleated cell counts were drawn from the amplification of reference gene primers. The method was immunoSEQ multiplex PCR; TCRdb's version includes in-frame clones alone and lacks a portion of them. V and J calls and clone size are copied from that table; D and trimming were computed from the DNA. The sample has about 280,000 clones, almost 85% seen once. The clonotype originates from a man in his fifties with active or convalescent COVID-19. Sequenced material: peripheral blood. The genes are TRBV12-1 and TRBJ2-3; the D segment call TRBD1 is taken from the table without a DNA check. TRBV12-1 is classified as a pseudogene. CDR3 nucleotides: TGTGCCAGCAGCTATCCGAACAGGGTCCCGCCCACAGATACGCAGTATTTT. Translated: CASSYPNRVPPTDTQYF.